This T cell receptor (beta chain) stems from a study of shared clonotypes between healthy human individuals. Findings and limits, study-wide: Shared across a few donors were roughly 5.3% of the naive CD4 clonotypes.

Germline-derived CDR1 and CDR2 are SGHNT and YENEEA. J was trimmed by 7 bases and V by 3 bases; bases with no gene match: 2. CDR3 length equals 13 residues. Only CD45RO-negative cells positively selected for CCR7 counted as naive CD8 cells, so terminally differentiated effector memory CD45RA+ cells were excluded. To note about this clone: The target antigen is unknown.

Repertoires were generated with immunoSEQ multiplex PCR, while TCRdb's copy carries only in-frame clones and drops some. The data contain roughly 2 million clones, roughly 95% of them seen just once; the ten biggest clones take up 0.9% to 1.3%. The chain has TRBV11-3 and TRBJ2-7, with TRBD2 identical over 11 bases. The receptor's source is a man aged 18 to 30 in good health. The sequencing sample was made of naive CD8+ T cells sorted from blood. The CDR3 loop is CASSFTSGGEQYF. As DNA, the CDR3 is TGTGCCAGCAGCTTCACTAGCGGGGGAGAGCAGTACTTC.